The source of this T cell receptor (beta chain) is a study of shared clonotypes between healthy human individuals. Genomic DNA (from each subset) was split evenly across several immunoSEQ plates. A roughly 200 ng quantity of DNA, 30,000 to 35,000 T cell genomes, went into the sorted-subset replicate PCRs. Measured with immunoSEQ multiplex PCR; TCRdb has only the in-frame clones, and not every one. The table has approximately 2,200,000 clones, 85% to 95% seen once; the top ten hold roughly 1.7%. CD45RO-negative, CCR7-positively selected cells formed the naive CD8 fraction, excluding terminally differentiated effector memory CD45RA+ cells. Germline V gives CDR1 SEHNR, CDR2 FQNEAQ (reference sequence). V lost 2 bases, J lost 2 bases, and 10 bases lay in between. The CDR3 runs to 14 residues.

The rearrangement joins TRBV7-9 to TRBJ2-7; a weak D match, TRBD1 (6 bases). The receptor's source is a man in his late teens or twenties in good health. Some clones in this sample may be carry-over from other donors' samples. Sample: naive CD8+ T cells from PBMCs. The CDR3 region is CASSLPGTPYEQYF. CDR3 DNA: TGTGCCAGCAGCTTACCGGGGACACCCTACGAGCAGTACTTC.